The TCR beta chain under discussion was sequenced for a study of blood T cell repertoires in COVID-19. On the study more broadly: The origin of the acute and convalescent COVID-19 samples was the United States, Italy and Spain. T cells, B-cell-depleted T cells, or PBMCs provided the cDNA or gDNA that served as material.

Source study methods: The authors estimated nucleated cell counts from reference gene primer amplification. TCRdb's copy holds only in-frame clones and misses some; the assay was immunoSEQ multiplex PCR. V, J and clone size are taken as reported in that table, and D and trimming were inferred from the DNA itself. The sample holds over 90,000 clones, more than 75% seen once. The sequence was collected from a human donor in a cohort sampled during active COVID-19. Sequencing used peripheral blood.

CDR3 coding DNA: TGTGCCAGCAGTGCGGACAGGCTAGAAGCTTTCTTT. It is translated as CASSADRLEAFF. The chain recombines TRBV12-3 or TRBV12-4 with TRBJ1-1, with TRBD1 matching 7 bases. This CDR3 contains 12 residues. The junction had 5 bases not matched to a gene; V was cut back by 5 bases and J by 8 bases.